These T cell receptor beta chains were read from a single sample in a study of blood T cell repertoires in COVID-19. Sequencing used immunoSEQ multiplex PCR; TCRdb keeps in-frame clones, though not all of them. The table shows approximately 63,000 clones, with 87% occurring only once. The sample consisted of peripheral blood. The receptors stem from an elderly man in a cohort sampled during active COVID-19. The CDR3 runs from the conserved cysteine through the conserved F or W. D genes are given only for firm matches. Rows may omit the clone size; those that give it use once, few, many or a size class.

TRBD2,TRBV5-1,-,CASSLITSGGHEQYF
TRBD2,TRBV7-2,-,CASSLAPGGTDTQYF
TRBD1,TRBV18,-,CASSPFTGGGNEQYF
-,TRBV24-1,few,CATSDGTLETQYF
TRBD1,TRBV20-1,-,CSASGTGEEKLFF
TRBD1,TRBV25-1,-,CASSEQGVPNYGYTF
-,TRBV27,once,CASSTVGPGELFF
-,TRBV5-6,-,CASSGLSAGTQYF
TRBD1,TRBV5-6,-,CASSFTGAGNTIYF
-,TRBV1,-,CTSSLEGQAYQETQYF
-,TRBV19,-,CASSIKWTDGNTIYF
-,TRBV18,-,CASSPPTFSGANVLTF
TRBD2,TRBV12-5,-,CASGPRTSGYQETQYF
TRBD1,TRBV5-6,once,CASTSRTGSYEQYF
-,TRBV5-1,-,CASSLDGAYNEQFF
TRBD1,TRBV5-1,-,CASSLAGTGAHEQYF
TRBD1,TRBV5-6,-,CASSLQGGPSYGYTF
TRBD1,TRBV6-5,-,CASSWTGGQETQYF
TRBD1,TRBV30,-,CAWSVPGQGGQPQHF
TRBD1,TRBV2,-,CASSRDRGDEKLFF
-,TRBV10-2,-,CASSVRGTEAFF
TRBD1,TRBV7-8,-,CASSPGQPYEQYF
TRBD1,TRBV4-2,few,CASSPFLQGPGPQHF
-,TRBV3-1/TRBV3-2,-,CASSHRGAYNQPQHF
-,TRBV21-1,-,CASSKLVRGRNTEAFF
TRBD2,TRBV2,-,CASNLLAGSSYNEQFF
TRBD1,TRBV2,-,CASSEEGTAYNEQFF
-,TRBV5-6,-,CASSHWTVLNTEAFF